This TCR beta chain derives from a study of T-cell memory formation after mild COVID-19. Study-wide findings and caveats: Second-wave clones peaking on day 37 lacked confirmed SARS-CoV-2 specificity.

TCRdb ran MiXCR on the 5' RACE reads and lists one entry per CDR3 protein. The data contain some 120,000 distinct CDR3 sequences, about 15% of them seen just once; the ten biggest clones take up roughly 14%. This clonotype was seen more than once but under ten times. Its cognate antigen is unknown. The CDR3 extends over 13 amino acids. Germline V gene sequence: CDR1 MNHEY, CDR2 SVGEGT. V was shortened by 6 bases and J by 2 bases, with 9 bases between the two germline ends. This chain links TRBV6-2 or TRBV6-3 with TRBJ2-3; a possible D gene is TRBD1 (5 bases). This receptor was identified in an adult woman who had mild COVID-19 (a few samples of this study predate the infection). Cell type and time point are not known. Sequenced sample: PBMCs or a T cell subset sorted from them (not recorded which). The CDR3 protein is CASRKDNTDTQYF. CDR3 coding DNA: TGTGCCAGCAGAAAGGACAACACAGATACGCAGTATTTT.